This entry lists 18 T cell receptor beta chains sequenced from one sample in a study of CD8 T cells in Susac syndrome. cDNA came from about 0.46 to 1 ug RNA primed by random hexamers. TCRdb re-analysed the immunoSEQ multiplex PCR reads in MiXCR, keeping a single row per CDR3 protein. The sample has 100,000 to 150,000 distinct CDR3 sequences, around 95% seen once. The source material was CD4+ T cells from PBMCs. These TCRs come from a human donor in good health.

The V call is TRBV10-3, the J call TRBJ2-3, with unresolved D. Per the germline V gene, CDR1 is ENHRY and CDR2 is SYGVKD. V gave up 5 bases and J gave up 2 bases, with 5 bases separating them. The CDR3 runs 12 residues. In DNA, the CDR3 is TGTGCCATCAGTACTCTCACAGATACGCAGTATTTT. This gives the protein CAISTLTDTQYF.

The table lists this clonotype with a few counts. The rearrangement uses TRBV30 and TRBJ2-7; 13 nucleotides match TRBD2. V was clipped by 3 bases and J by 7 bases; unmatched bases: 9. Germline V gene lookup returns CDR1 GTSNPN and CDR2 SVGIG (reference sequence). CDR3 length: 15 residues. The CDR3 bases are TGTGCCTGGAGGTACGGGACTAGCGGGATTCCGGAGCAGTACTTC. Protein: CAWRYGTSGIPEQYF.

V gene TRBV5-5 combines with J gene TRBJ1-1, with TRBD1 identical over 10 bases. The CDR3 loop spans 12 amino acids. Germline V gene data show CDR1 as SGHKS and CDR2 as YYEKEE (reference sequence). V lost 2 bases and J lost 11; bases outside the gene matches: 3. The CDR3 loop is CASSFPGQGAFF. For the CDR3, the DNA is TGTGCCAGCAGCTTCCCGGGACAGGGGGCTTTCTTT.

The chain is built from TRBV4-3 and TRBJ1-1; D ambiguous. CDR3 length: 15 amino acids. Germline V gene data show CDR1 as LGHNA and CDR2 as YSLEER. The V end lost 0 bases, the J end lost 8 bases, and 16 bases lay between the germline ends. The CDR3 nucleotides read TGCGCCAGCAGCCAAGATCACGGCAGGCAGTCGGAAGCTTTCTTT. It specifies CASSQDHGRQSEAFF.

The chain is built from TRBV5-6 and TRBJ2-7; 11 nucleotides line up with TRBD2. Looked up from germline, CDR1 is SGHDT and CDR2 is YYEEEE. The CDR3 has 17 residues. V was clipped by 3 bases and J by 2 bases; unmatched bases: 10. The CDR3 spells CASSSLRLAGLPYEQYF. In DNA, the CDR3 is TGTGCCAGCAGCTCTCTTCGACTAGCGGGACTTCCCTACGAGCAGTACTTC.

The chain combines TRBV7-2 with TRBJ2-7, with D uncertain. The CDR3 loop spans 13 amino acids. V lost 2 bases, J lost 1 base, and 6 bases lay in between. Germline lookup yields CDR1 SGHTA and CDR2 FQGNSA. The CDR3: CASSLKGSYEQYF. The CDR3 nucleotides read TGTGCCAGCAGCTTAAAGGGTTCCTACGAGCAGTACTTC.

The chain carries TRBV12-3 or TRBV12-4 and TRBJ2-3; TRBD2 matches 8 bases. The V segment lost 2 bases and the J segment 4 bases; nucleotides outside the gene matches: 2. This CDR3 is built from 14 residues. The CDR3: CASSLRAGADTQYF. The CDR3 DNA sequence: TGTGCCAGCAGTTTAAGAGCGGGAGCAGATACGCAGTATTTT.

This rearrangement joins TRBV20-1 to TRBJ2-3, with 7 bases identical to TRBD2. The CDR3 consists of 17 residues. Unmatched junction bases numbered 13, after V lost 0 bases and J lost 4 bases. Germline loops: CDR1 DFQATT, CDR2 SNEGSKA (reference sequence). The CDR3 bases are TGCAGTGCTAGAGACCAACCCGTGCGGGAGAGATCAGATACGCAGTATTTT. This gives the protein CSARDQPVRERSDTQYF.

The chain joins TRBV12-3 or TRBV12-4 to TRBJ1-1; D gene unclear. CDR3 length: 13 residues. V lost 6 bases and J 4 bases, leaving 12 bases between the germline ends. CDR3 nucleotides: TGTGCCAGCAGAGGTCTGATCGGCACTGAAGCTTTCTTT. Protein: CASRGLIGTEAFF.

The V call is TRBV29-1, the J call TRBJ1-2, with 9 nucleotides matching TRBD1. This CDR3 comprises 13 residues. Looked up from germline, CDR1 is SQVTM and CDR2 is ANQGSEA. The trim removed 6 bases at V and 6 bases at J, leaving 8 bases unmatched. In DNA, the CDR3 is TGCAGCGTCCCGGGACAGGGACGGCATGGCTACACCTTC. This sequence encodes CSVPGQGRHGYTF.

This CDR3 is CASSPFGGETQYF. In DNA form, the CDR3 reads TGCGCCAGCAGCCCGTTTGGGGGGGAGACCCAGTACTTC. The rearrangement joins TRBV4-1 to TRBJ2-5, with D maybe TRBD2 (6 bases). Trimming took 4 bases from V and 5 from J, leaving 11 bases between them. Looked up from germline, CDR1 is MGHRA and CDR2 is YSYEKL. This CDR3 is 13 amino acids long.

The chain carries TRBV5-1 and TRBJ2-2; 7 bases are shared with TRBD2. The CDR3 is 16 amino acids. Losses at the gene ends were 0 bases for V and 3 bases for J; bases not matched to a gene: 5. Germline assignment: CDR1 SGHRS and CDR2 YFSETQ. The CDR3 coding sequence is TGCGCCAGCAGCTTGGCCAGCGGGGTCTACACCGGGGAGCTGTTTTTT. Translating it yields CASSLASGVYTGELFF.

V is TRBV7-8 and J is TRBJ2-7; no clear D gene. Per germline, CDR1 SGHVS and CDR2 FQNEAQ. The CDR3 is 15 residues long. V was shortened by 1 base and J by 7 bases, with 17 bases between the two germline ends. CDR3 in DNA: TGTGCCAGCAGCTTAGGTTCCGCCGGGCCTGGTGAGCAGTACTTC. Its protein product is CASSLGSAGPGEQYF.

The chain carries TRBV3-1 and TRBJ1-5, with no clear D. CDR1 is LGHDT, CDR2 YNNKEL, per germline (reference sequence). V was cut by 4 bases and J by 3 bases, with 7 bases left in between. The length of the CDR3 is 13 residues. In DNA, the CDR3 is TGTGCCAGCAGCCTGACGATCAATCAGCCCCAGCATTTT. The encoded protein is CASSLTINQPQHF.

The rearrangement joins TRBV3-1 to TRBJ2-5; TRBD1 matches at 7 bases. The J segment lost 0 bases and the V segment lost 4 bases, leaving 5 bases of the junction unmatched. The V gene's germline CDR1 is LGHDT and CDR2 YNNKEL (reference sequence). This CDR3 is 15 amino acids long. The CDR3 DNA sequence: TGTGCCAGCAGCCTCCGGACAGGCCACCAAGAGACCCAGTACTTC. This sequence encodes CASSLRTGHQETQYF.

This chain joins TRBV6-5 and TRBJ1-2, with a tentative D call TRBD1 (5 bases). Germline V gene sequence: CDR1 MNHEY, CDR2 SVGAGI. Trimming shortened V by 2 bases and J by 2 bases, and 9 bases separated the two germline ends. The CDR3 runs 14 residues. This chain's CDR3 is CASSYGAGNYGYTF. The CDR3 DNA sequence: TGTGCCAGCAGTTACGGGGCAGGGAACTATGGCTACACCTTC.

The chain recombines TRBV29-1 with TRBJ1-1, with D tentatively TRBD1 (6 bases). The ends were cut back, 7 bases at V and 0 bases at J, with 15 bases in the middle. The CDR3 is made up of 14 amino acids. Germline CDR1 reads SQVTM; CDR2 reads ANQGSEA. CDR3 amino acids: CSAGAGAMNTEAFF. CDR3 sequence (DNA): TGCAGCGCTGGGGCGGGGGCTATGAACACTGAAGCTTTCTTT.

A single count supports this clonotype. The gene calls are TRBV23-1 and TRBJ2-7; D perhaps matches TRBD1 (6 bases). TRBV23-1 is classed as an ORF, of uncertain function. The CDR3 runs to 16 residues. Trimming cost V 4 bases and J 0 bases, with 16 bases left between them. The chain's CDR3 is CASSRTDRKNSYEQYV. Here the CDR3 DNA reads TGCGCCAGCAGTCGTACCGACAGGAAAAACTCCTACGAGCAGTACGTC.